The present entry profiles one TCR beta chain with its context. Its antigen is currently not known. One base away there is no much larger clone; base qualities are not given. The sample comes from a study of blood T cell repertoires in COVID-19 (dated by TCRdb to 2018 to 2021). Concerning the study at large: Samples from collaborators originated in the United States, Italy and Spain and spanned both the acute and convalescent phases of COVID-19. The prospective study material was composed of cDNA or gDNA derived from T cells, B-cell-depleted T cells, or PBMCs. Subjects who had been exposed to COVID-19, were actively infected with it, or had recovered from it provided the deeply sampled blood TCRbeta repertoires that made up the dataset. A freely available public database, intended as a resource for researchers studying the immune response to SARS-CoV-2, is where the repertoires were released. Samples were obtained from the ongoing ImmuneRACE study (first 160 participants) and from 1,000 to 1,500 subjects provided by 6 global collaborators. A de-identified subject ID, COVID-19 status, age in years and sex were almost always included in the sample metadata. Where available, HLA class I and class II types were obtained from metadata supplied by the sample provider rather than from assay-based typing. The paper as a whole reports these results and caveats: How much clinical and demographic metadata was included differed by source and by participant, and the metadata was provided uncurated.

Participants in the prospective study were enrolled through a virtual design, were aged roughly 18 to 100 years, and lived in roughly 26 United States geographic areas. Cohort assignment in the prospective study relied on participant-reported clinical history from a screening survey and a study questionnaire. ImmuneRACE Cohort 3 recovered participants were defined by two consecutive negative NP/OP PCR tests, healthcare professional clearance, or symptom resolution. In the prospective study, mobile phlebotomists collected whole blood, serum and a nasopharyngeal or oropharyngeal swab from each participant. Over a roughly 2-month period, participants in the prospective study had the option of providing additional blood draws and questionnaires. Blood samples from the prospective study were shipped frozen or at room temperature prior to DNA extraction. The immunoSEQ Assay, a bias-controlled multiplex PCR, was used to amplify TCRbeta CDR3 regions from genomic DNA. In the original analysis: Nucleated cell counts per sample were estimated from amplification of reference gene primers within the assay. To quantify the absolute abundance of each unique TCRbeta CDR3 rearrangement, sequence reads were collapsed and filtered. For each sample, productive Simpson clonality was calculated as the square root of Simpson's diversity index over productive rearrangements. The clones in this table, taken by TCRdb from immuneACCESS, are in-frame only. Not every clone is retained; where verified, under half of the shortfall comes from an unresolved V gene, and the cause of the rest is unknown. V, J and clone size derive from that table, while D and trimming were established from the DNA sequence. This sample gives around 290,000 clones in total; around 90% of them show up just once. About 1.1% of the sample is held by the ten biggest clonotypes.

From the cysteine through the phenylalanine, the CDR3 covers 15 amino acids. Of all the DNA, just the CDR3 is kept, 45 bases in frame from base 1. Sequences MNHEY (CDR1) and SMNVEV (CDR2) are obtained from the germline V gene (reference sequence). Trimming leaves V shorter by 6 bases and J shorter by 0 bases, with the junction holding 7 bases beyond the gene matches. This TCR came from a woman aged 25-40 years who had recovered from COVID-19. Sequenced input: PBMCs or T cells enriched from blood (not recorded which). Here the chain combines TRBV27 and TRBJ1-1, with 7 bases aligning to TRBD1. The CDR3 protein sequence reads: CASRVGQALNTEAFF. The DNA reads TGTGCCAGCAGGGTCGGACAGGCTTTGAACACTGAAGCTTTCTTT.